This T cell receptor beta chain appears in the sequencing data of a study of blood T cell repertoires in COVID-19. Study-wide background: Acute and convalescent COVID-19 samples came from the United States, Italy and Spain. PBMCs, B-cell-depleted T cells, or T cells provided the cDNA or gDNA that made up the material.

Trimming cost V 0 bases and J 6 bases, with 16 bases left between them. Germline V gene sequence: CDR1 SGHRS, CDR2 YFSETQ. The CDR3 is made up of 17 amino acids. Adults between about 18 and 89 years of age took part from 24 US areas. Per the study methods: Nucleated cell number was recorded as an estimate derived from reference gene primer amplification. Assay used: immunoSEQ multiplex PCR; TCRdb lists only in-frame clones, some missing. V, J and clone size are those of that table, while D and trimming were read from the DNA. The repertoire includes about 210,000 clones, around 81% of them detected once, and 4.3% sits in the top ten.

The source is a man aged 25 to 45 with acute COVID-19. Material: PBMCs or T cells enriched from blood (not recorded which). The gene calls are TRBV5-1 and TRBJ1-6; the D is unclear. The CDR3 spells CASSLGRRPSSNSPLHF. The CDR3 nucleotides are TGCGCCAGCAGCTTGGGACGGAGACCTAGTTCTAATTCACCCCTCCACTTT.